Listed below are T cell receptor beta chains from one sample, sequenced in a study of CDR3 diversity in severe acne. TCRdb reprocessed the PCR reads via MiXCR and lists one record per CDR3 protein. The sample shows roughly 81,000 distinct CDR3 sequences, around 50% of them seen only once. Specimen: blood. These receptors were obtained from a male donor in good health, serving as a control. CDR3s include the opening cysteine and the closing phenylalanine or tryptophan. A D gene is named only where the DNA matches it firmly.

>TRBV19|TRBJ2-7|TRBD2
CASSIDHTTSGSGNEQYF
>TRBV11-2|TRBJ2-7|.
CASSLDGGPYEQYF
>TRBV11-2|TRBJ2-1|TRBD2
CASSLDGTSDYNEQFF
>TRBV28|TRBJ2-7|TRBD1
CASSSRTGASYEQYF
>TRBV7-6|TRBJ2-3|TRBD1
CASSFGTGRVLTDTQYF
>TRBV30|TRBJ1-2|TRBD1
CAWSRGRGNYGYTF
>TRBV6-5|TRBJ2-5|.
CASSYSGGETQYF
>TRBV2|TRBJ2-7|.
CASYTPRAREQYF
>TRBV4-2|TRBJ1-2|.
CASSQLSGGYTF
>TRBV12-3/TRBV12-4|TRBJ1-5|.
CASSAGDQPQHF
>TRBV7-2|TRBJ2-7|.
CASSVGLEGFDEQYF
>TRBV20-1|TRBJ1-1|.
CSARDHTGLTEAFF
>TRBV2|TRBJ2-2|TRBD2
CASSEGLDPGELFF
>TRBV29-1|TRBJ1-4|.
CSGQGSGATNEKLFF
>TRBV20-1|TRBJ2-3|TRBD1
CSASSPGQGQADTQYF